The sequence of this TCR beta chain was determined in a study of OX40 agonist ivuxolimab in advanced cancers. TCRdb keeps only in-frame clones here, not all; method: immunoSEQ multiplex PCR. The sample has 70,000 to 85,000 clones, 87% seen once. The sequences come from CD4+ or CD8+ T cells sorted from blood, collected in a trial of the OX40 agonist ivuxolimab. This TCR was sampled from an adult with an advanced solid tumor such as melanoma, head and neck, liver or kidney cancer.

CDR3 sequence (DNA): TGTGCCAGTAGTATAATGGGACTAGCGCGGTCGGGCACCGGGGAGCTGTTTTTT. Translated: CASSIMGLARSGTGELFF. This chain uses TRBV19 with TRBJ2-2; 10 bases match TRBD2. J lost 4 bases, V lost 2 bases, and 10 bases had no gene match. This CDR3 has 18 amino acids. The germline gives CDR1 LNHDA, CDR2 SQIVND (reference sequence).